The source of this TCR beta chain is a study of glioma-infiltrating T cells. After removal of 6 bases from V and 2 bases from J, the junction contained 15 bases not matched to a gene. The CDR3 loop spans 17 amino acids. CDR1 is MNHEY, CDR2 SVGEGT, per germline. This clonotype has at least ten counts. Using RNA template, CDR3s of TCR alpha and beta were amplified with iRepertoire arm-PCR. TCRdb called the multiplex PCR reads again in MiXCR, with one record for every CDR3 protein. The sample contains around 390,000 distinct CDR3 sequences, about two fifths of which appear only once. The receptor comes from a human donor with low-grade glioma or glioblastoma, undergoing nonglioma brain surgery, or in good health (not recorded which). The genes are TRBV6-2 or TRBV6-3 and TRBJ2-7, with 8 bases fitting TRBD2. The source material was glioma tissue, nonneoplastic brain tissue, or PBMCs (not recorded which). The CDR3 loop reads CASRLRAGGISPYEQYF. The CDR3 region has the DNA TGTGCCAGCAGGCTCAGGGCGGGAGGAATAAGTCCCTACGAGCAGTACTTC.